These T cell receptor beta chains were read from a single sample in a study of OX40 agonist ivuxolimab in advanced cancers. Data came from immunoSEQ multiplex PCR; TCRdb stores just in-frame clones and leaves some out. The sample consists of 12,000 or so clones, roughly three quarters of them appearing once. Source: CD4+ or CD8+ T cells sorted from blood, taken in a trial of the OX40 agonist ivuxolimab. These receptors all come from an adult with an advanced solid tumor such as melanoma, head and neck, liver or kidney cancer. Both conserved end residues are trimmed from each CDR3. The D gene is left open where the match is weak.

D | J | V | CDR3
- | TRBJ1-2 | TRBV4-1 | ASSQDYTNYGYT
- | TRBJ2-5 | TRBV28 | ASSFRWVWYQETQY
TRBD2 | TRBJ2-7 | TRBV7-9 | ASSLDLAGGT
- | TRBJ2-1 | TRBV7-3 | ASSLTPGPSKTYNEQF
TRBD1 | TRBJ2-4 | TRBV9 | ASSEGQGDIQY
TRBD1 | TRBJ2-1 | TRBV9 | ASSVVGGEGNEQF
- | TRBJ2-7 | TRBV27 | ASSSGSYEQY
- | TRBJ2-7 | TRBV10-3 | AISAQGPLEEQY
TRBD1 | TRBJ2-7 | TRBV5-1 | ASSLAETGVEQY
- | TRBJ2-5 | TRBV9 | ASSVRGGEETQY
- | TRBJ1-1 | TRBV15 | ATSRETLNTEAF
TRBD2 | TRBJ2-1 | TRBV9 | ASSGRLAGRYNEQF
- | TRBJ2-3 | TRBV7-3 | ASSLSPQYTDTQY
- | TRBJ2-7 | TRBV4-2 | ASSQERHPSYEQY
- | TRBJ2-5 | TRBV11-2 | ASSQTPAGQETQY
- | TRBJ2-2 | TRBV6-4 | ASSDSKTEANTGELF
TRBD2 | TRBJ2-2 | TRBV6-4 | ASSPTSANTGELF
- | TRBJ2-3 | TRBV10-3 | AISEPALGDTQY